A single sample is the source of the 6 T cell receptor beta chains below, sequenced in a study of PD-1 blockade in classical Hodgkin lymphoma. All the patients suffered relapse after autologous stem cell transplantation, and brentuximab vedotin exposure differed. Here immunoSEQ multiplex PCR was the method, and the copy in TCRdb shows in-frame clones only, minus some. The sample gives 50,000 to 65,000 clones, 88% of which show up once; roughly 5% is in the top ten. The material sequenced was peripheral blood mononuclear cells (PBMCs), taken before the second cycle of nivolumab. The receptors originated from a human donor with classical Hodgkin lymphoma.

The chain uses TRBV6-4 and TRBJ2-3; no definite D call. This CDR3 has 12 amino acids. Germline loops: CDR1 MRHNA, CDR2 SNTAGT. V was pared by 2 bases and J by 6 bases, with 6 bases between. The CDR3 protein is CASSDLGDTQYF. The CDR3 DNA is TGTGCCAGCAGTGACCTGGGGGATACGCAGTATTTT.

The chain recombines TRBV28 with TRBJ1-3, with D perhaps TRBD1 (5 bases). The CDR3 is 15 amino acids. The V gene's germline CDR1 is MDHEN and CDR2 SYDVKM. Trimming shortened V by 2 bases and J by 8 bases, and 16 bases separated the two germline ends. The CDR3 is CASSLPGGGKYTIYF. CDR3 DNA sequence: TGTGCCAGCAGTTTACCGGGGGGAGGGAAATACACCATATATTTT.

V gene TRBV4-2 combines with J gene TRBJ1-6; tentatively, D is TRBD1 (5 bases). Germline CDR1 is LGHNA and CDR2 is YNFKEQ. There are 17 residues in the CDR3. V gave up 0 bases and J gave up 7 bases, with 16 bases separating them. The CDR3 sequence is CASSQEGRLGPNSPLHF. The CDR3 DNA follows: TGTGCCAGCAGCCAAGAAGGCCGTTTGGGGCCCAATTCACCCCTCCACTTT.

The rearrangement joins TRBV7-9 to TRBJ1-2; D not certain. CDR1 is SEHNR and CDR2 is FQNEAQ in the germline V gene (reference sequence). The CDR3 totals 13 residues. The ends were cut back, 5 bases at V and 0 bases at J, with 7 bases in the middle. The CDR3 DNA is TGTGCCAGCAGCAGCCAGACTAACTATGGCTACACCTTC. Protein product: CASSSQTNYGYTF. Looking up the rest from reference TRBV7-9 and TRBJ1-2 gives the full variable domain: DTGVSQNPRHKITKRGQNVTFRCDPISEHNRLYWYRQTLGQGPEFLTYFQNEAQLEKSRLLSDRFSAERPKGSFSTLEIQRTEQGDSAMYLCASSSQTNYGYTFGSGTRLTVV.

The chain's CDR3 is CASSSDGQGNTEAFF. The DNA of the CDR3 is TGCGCCAGCAGCTCCGACGGACAGGGGAACACTGAAGCTTTCTTT. The genes are TRBV5-1 and TRBJ1-1; 8 nucleotides line up with TRBD1. This CDR3 contains 15 residues. V lost 3 bases and J lost 1; bases outside the gene matches: 5. Germline V gives CDR1 SGHRS, CDR2 YFSETQ.

This chain joins TRBV18 and TRBJ1-2, with D possibly TRBD1 on 5 matching bases. CDR3 length: 16 amino acids. Trimming removed 3 bases from V and 4 bases from J, with 18 bases in between. Germline V CDR1 and CDR2: KGHSH, LQKENI. DNA of the CDR3: TGTGCCAGCTCACCCACCGGGACCGGAGGGACCTATGGCTACACCTTC. It is translated as CASSPTGTGGTYGYTF.